Presented here are 7 T cell receptor beta chains from one specimen sequenced in a study of patients and donors after allogeneic stem cell transplantation. TCRdb analysed the RT-PCR reads with MiXCR anew, one entry per CDR3 protein. This sample has about 960,000 distinct CDR3 sequences, with about a sixth found just once. The source material was blood, either unsorted or a sorted T cell fraction (not recorded which). The receptors shown here come from a human donor who was either an allogeneic HSCT recipient or a stem cell or donor lymphocyte infusion donor (not recorded which). It is not recorded whose cells these are; they may come from a transplant donor.

This clonotype appeared a few times. The J gene is TRBJ2-2, the V gene TRBV4-1; TRBD2 aligns across 10 bases. V lost 0 bases, J lost 4 bases, and 5 bases stayed unmatched. Germline CDR1 reads MGHRA; CDR2 reads YSYEKL. The CDR3 has 17 amino acids. CDR3 sequence (DNA): TGCGCCAGCAGCCAAGAAAAGCGGGGGGGCGTCACCGGGGAGCTGTTTTTT. As protein: CASSQEKRGGVTGELFF.

This clonotype was detected a few times. The rearrangement joins TRBV3-1 to TRBJ2-7; no clear D. Germline lookup yields CDR1 LGHDT and CDR2 YNNKEL (reference sequence). V was shortened by 0 bases and J by 0 bases, with 12 bases between the two germline ends. CDR3 length equals 16 residues. DNA for the CDR3: TGTGCCAGCAGCCAAGACGCCAAAGGAAGCTCCTACGAGCAGTACTTC. It translates to CASSQDAKGSSYEQYF.

The gene calls are TRBV12-3 or TRBV12-4 and TRBJ2-2; 8 nucleotides match TRBD1. Trimming cost V 6 bases and J 6 bases; bases outside gene matches: 9. This CDR3 has 15 amino acids. The CDR3 DNA reads as TGTGCCAGCAGGCGATCTCAGGGGGCTGCCGGGGAGCTGTTTTTT. It is translated as CASRRSQGAAGELFF.

This clonotype occurred a few times. The chain combines TRBV10-3 with TRBJ2-1, with D hard to call. The CDR3 runs to 12 residues. Trimming removed 2 bases from V and 5 bases from J, with 4 bases in between. CDR1 ENHRY and CDR2 SYGVKD come from the germline V gene. Written as DNA, the CDR3 is TGTGCCATCAGTGAGGCTGACAATGAGCAGTTCTTC. It is translated as CAISEADNEQFF.

Only a few counts were recorded for this clonotype. This rearrangement joins TRBV27 to TRBJ2-7; no clear D. The V gene's germline CDR1 is MNHEY and CDR2 SMNVEV (reference sequence). V was cut by 5 bases and J by 5 bases, with 22 bases left in between. The CDR3 loop spans 16 amino acids. The CDR3 loop reads CASSRIAPPSPNEQYF. Written as DNA, the CDR3 is TGTGCCAGCAGTAGGATAGCCCCACCATCCCCTAACGAGCAGTACTTC.

The rearrangement links TRBV7-9 to TRBJ2-1, with 10 bases aligning to TRBD2. With V trimmed by 4 bases and J by 7 bases, 13 bases remained unmatched. CDR3 size: 17 residues. The V gene's germline CDR1 is SEHNR and CDR2 FQNEAQ (reference sequence). The CDR3 nucleotides read TGTGCCAGCAGCTCGGGAGGGCTAGCGGGGGAAAGAAATGAGCAGTTCTTC. Translating it yields CASSSGGLAGERNEQFF.

This clonotype was counted between two and nine times. The chain employs TRBV4-1 and TRBJ2-6; D may be TRBD1 (5 bases). Trimming removed 0 bases at V and 5 bases at J, with 11 bases between. Germline CDR1 MGHRA, CDR2 YSYEKL. This CDR3 has 16 residues. DNA of the CDR3: TGCGCCAGCAGCCAAGATCAGGGTGTCAGGGCCAACGTCCTGACTTTC. It specifies CASSQDQGVRANVLTF.